The sequence of this T cell receptor beta chain was determined in a study of blood T cell repertoires in COVID-19. Repertoires were generated with immunoSEQ multiplex PCR, while TCRdb's copy carries only in-frame clones and drops some. The table has about 70,000 clones, approximately 85% seen once; the top ten hold around 32%. CDR1 and CDR2 from the germline V gene are SNHLY and FYNNEI. The CDR3 covers 12 residues. Sequencing was carried out using peripheral blood. This TCR came from a woman of 80 years or more with active or convalescent COVID-19. The V and J genes are TRBV2 and TRBJ1-1, with D uncertain. The CDR3 region has the DNA TGTGTCACAAACAGACTGAACACTGAAGCTTTCTTT. Translation: CVTNRLNTEAFF.